The text below deals with one T cell receptor (beta chain). Per the authors' pipeline: Reference gene primer amplification yielded estimated nucleated cell counts. The repertoire was sequenced with immunoSEQ multiplex PCR; TCRdb's copy has only in-frame clones and lacks some. The V and J calls and the clone size are those of that table, but D and trimming were determined from the DNA. The table includes 490,000 or so clones, roughly nine tenths detected once. The sample is drawn from a study of blood T cell repertoires in COVID-19. The overall study: The origin of the acute and convalescent COVID-19 samples was the United States, Italy and Spain. Sample material is recorded as cDNA or gDNA derived from T cells, B-cell-depleted T cells, or PBMCs.

Assignment of participants to cohorts was predicated upon participant-reported clinical history. This TCR derives from a woman between 55 and 75 years old who had recovered from COVID-19. The sample was PBMCs or T cells enriched from blood (not recorded which).

CDR3 bases: TGTGCCATCAGTGAGCGAAAGGGGGAGTGGGGCAATCAGCCCCAGCATTTT. The encoded protein is CAISERKGEWGNQPQHF. The genes are TRBV10-3 and TRBJ1-5, with a tentative D call TRBD1 (6 bases). The V end lost 2 bases, the J end lost 2 bases, and 16 bases lay between the germline ends. Germline values: CDR1 ENHRY, CDR2 SYGVKD. The length of the CDR3 is 17 residues.